These T cell receptor beta chains were read from a single sample in a study of blood T cell repertoires in COVID-19. Profiling relied on immunoSEQ multiplex PCR, and the TCRdb table lists in-frame clones only, not all of them. The table includes about 260,000 clones, around 84% detected once. What was sequenced was peripheral blood. These receptors were taken from a man in his sixties with acute or convalescent COVID-19. The CDR3 runs from the conserved cysteine through the conserved F or W. A D gene is named only where the DNA matches it firmly. For some rows the clone size is stated as once, few or many, or as a class when expanded; others skip it.

J gene	V gene	D gene	clone size	CDR3 DNA	CDR3 protein
TRBJ1-1	TRBV4-1	-	few	TGCGCCAGCAGCCAAGAGGGCAGGGCAGGCACTGAAGCTTTCTTT	CASSQEGRAGTEAFF
TRBJ2-5	TRBV2	-	-	TGTGCCAGCAGCGCGCAGCGACGGCAAGAGACCCAGTACTTC	CASSAQRRQETQYF
TRBJ2-3	TRBV19	-	-	TGTGCCACCCGACAGGAGGCTAGCACAGATACGCAGTATTTT	CATRQEASTDTQYF
TRBJ1-1	TRBV7-3	-	-	TGTGCCAGCTTTTCGGGGGAAATATTCGAAGCTTTCTTT	CASFSGEIFEAFF
TRBJ1-3	TRBV28	TRBD1	-	TGTGCCAGCAGTTTATTTACAGGGGGCTCTGGAAACACCATATATTTT	CASSLFTGGSGNTIYF
TRBJ1-2	TRBV6-5	-	-	TGTGCCAGCAGCGAGGACAGCATGGGCGGCTATGGCTACACCTTC	CASSEDSMGGYGYTF
TRBJ1-4	TRBV19	TRBD1	few	TGTGCCAGTAGTCTTCAGGGGGCGCGAGCTGAAAAACTGTTTTTT	CASSLQGARAEKLFF
TRBJ2-2	TRBV7-9	TRBD2	-	TGTGCCAGATTTCGGTCTAGCGGGCCCGGGGAGCTGTTTTTT	CARFRSSGPGELFF
TRBJ1-1	TRBV3-1/TRBV3-2	-	-	TGTGCCAGCAGCCTTTGGACAGTTAACACTGAAGCTTTCTTT	CASSLWTVNTEAFF
TRBJ2-6	TRBV4-3	-	once	TGCGCCAGCAGCCAAGACCCGGTCTCTGGGGCCAACGTCCTGACTTTC	CASSQDPVSGANVLTF
TRBJ2-1	TRBV30	-	-	TGTGCCTCCCCAGGGCTAGGCTACAATGAGCAGTTCTTC	CASPGLGYNEQFF
TRBJ2-3	TRBV5-4	TRBD2	-	TGTGCCAGCAGCTTTTCTAGGACTAGCGGGGGTTCTAGCACAGATACGCAGTATTTT	CASSFSRTSGGSSTDTQYF
TRBJ2-1	TRBV7-2	TRBD2	-	TGTGCCAGCAGCTCGGGACTAGCGGGAACTGAGCAGTTCTTC	CASSSGLAGTEQFF
TRBJ2-7	TRBV28	TRBD2	-	TGTGCCAGCAGTTTAAGGGCTAGCGGAGCCTACGAGCAGTACTTC	CASSLRASGAYEQYF
TRBJ2-4	TRBV28	TRBD1	-	TGTGCCAGCAGCACCGGGACAGGGCAGAACATTCAGTACTTC	CASSTGTGQNIQYF
TRBJ2-6	TRBV11-1	-	-	TGTGCCAGCAGCATACGCCAGGGAAGTGGGGCCAACGTCCTGACTTTC	CASSIRQGSGANVLTF
TRBJ2-1	TRBV19	-	-	TGTGCCAGTAGTATAGGGGCCGGCTTCAATGAGCAGTTCTTC	CASSIGAGFNEQFF
TRBJ1-4	TRBV10-1	-	-	TGCGCCAGCAGTGAAGAAGGGGATGGTGAAAAACTGTTTTTT	CASSEEGDGEKLFF
TRBJ2-1	TRBV12-1	-	-	TGTGCCAGCAGCTCGCCCTCCGGGACTAGCGGCCCGAGGGGGAATGAGCAGTTCTTC	CASSSPSGTSGPRGNEQFF
TRBJ1-1	TRBV5-1	TRBD1	-	TGCGCCAGCAGCGAAAGACAGGGGGCAAGGAGCACTGAAGCTTTCTTT	CASSERQGARSTEAFF
TRBJ2-7	TRBV15	-	-	TGTGCCACCAGCAGCCTTGGGGGGGGGCCCTACGAGCAGTACTTC	CATSSLGGGPYEQYF
TRBJ2-1	TRBV10-3	-	-	TGTGCCATCAGTGGGGGCATGGAATACGGTGAGCAGTTCTTC	CAISGGMEYGEQFF
TRBJ2-1	TRBV28	-	once	TGTGCCAGCAATATCGGGGGAGGTGATGAGCAGTTCTTC	CASNIGGGDEQFF
TRBJ2-2	TRBV11-3	TRBD1	-	TGTGCCAGCAGCTCAGGGGGAACGAACACCGGGGAGCTGTTTTTT	CASSSGGTNTGELFF
TRBJ2-2	TRBV7-3	TRBD2	-	TGTGCCAGCAGCTTAACTTGGGCTAGCGGGACCACTGGTCCCGGGGAGCTGTTTTTT	CASSLTWASGTTGPGELFF
TRBJ2-7	TRBV2	-	few	TGTGCCAGCAGGGTCACCGGGAGCTCCTACGAGCAGTACTTC	CASRVTGSSYEQYF
TRBJ2-4	TRBV7-2	-	-	TGTGCCAGCAGCCCCCTGACTAGAGGGGTGGGAGCCAAAAACATTCAGTACTTC	CASSPLTRGVGAKNIQYF
TRBJ2-3	TRBV6-2/TRBV6-3	-	-	TGTGCCAGCACCCCGGCATCTTACCTGGATACGCAGTATTTT	CASTPASYLDTQYF
TRBJ2-1	TRBV2	TRBD2	-	TGTGCCAGCGGATGGGACAGTACCTCGGGACTAGCTCCCCACAATGAGCAGTTCTTC	CASGWDSTSGLAPHNEQFF
TRBJ2-2	TRBV7-3	-	-	TGTGCCAGCAGCTTACTGACGGGTCCCAACACCGGGGAGCTGTTTTTT	CASSLLTGPNTGELFF
TRBJ2-3	TRBV4-3	TRBD2	-	TGCGCCAGCAGCCAACTAGGGACTAGCGGGAACACAGATACGCAGTATTTT	CASSQLGTSGNTDTQYF
TRBJ1-5	TRBV7-2	-	-	TGTGCCAGCAGCTTATATACAGGGAATAGCAATCAGCCCCAGCATTTT	CASSLYTGNSNQPQHF
TRBJ2-2	TRBV7-3	-	few	TGTGCCAGCAGCGAGCTCGCGGGCGGGGAGCTGTTTTTT	CASSELAGGELFF
TRBJ2-7	TRBV11-2	-	-	TGTGCCAGCAGCCGTGGCAGGGGATGGTACGAGCAGTACTTC	CASSRGRGWYEQYF
TRBJ1-1	TRBV21-1	-	-	TGTGCCAGCAGCAAACAGGGGAACACTGAAGCTTTCTTT	CASSKQGNTEAFF
TRBJ2-1	TRBV6-5	TRBD1	-	TGTGCCAGCAGTTTCGGACAGGGCTATGAGCAGTTCTTC	CASSFGQGYEQFF
TRBJ2-1	TRBV7-3	TRBD2	-	TGTGCCAGCAGCCCGACTAGCGGGAGCTCCTACAATGAGCAGTTCTTC	CASSPTSGSSYNEQFF
TRBJ1-2	TRBV6-5	-	few	TGTGCCAGCAGTTACGGGGGCGACTATGGCTACACCTTC	CASSYGGDYGYTF
TRBJ1-1	TRBV18	-	-	TGTGCCAGCTCACTTTCGGGGGAAACTGAAGCTTTCTTT	CASSLSGETEAFF
TRBJ2-5	TRBV27	-	once	TGTGCCAGCAGATCGGGGAACCAAGAGACCCAGTACTTC	CASRSGNQETQYF
TRBJ2-3	TRBV18	-	once	TGTGCCAGCTCACCCAGGACAGATACGCAGTATTTT	CASSPRTDTQYF
TRBJ1-1	TRBV3-1/TRBV3-2	-	-	TGTGCCAGCAGCGCCCCCGGGACACAGAACACTGAAGCTTTCTTT	CASSAPGTQNTEAFF
TRBJ2-2	TRBV19	TRBD2	once	TGTGCCAGTAGTGCAAGAACTAGCGGGGGGGCCCCCGGGGAGCTGTTTTTT	CASSARTSGGAPGELFF
TRBJ2-7	TRBV12-3/TRBV12-4	-	-	TGTGCCAGCAAGACGACAGGTTCTATGAAGCAGTACTTC	CASKTTGSMKQYF
TRBJ2-7	TRBV3-1/TRBV3-2	-	-	TGTGCCAGCAGCCTCCTATCAACCGGCCCAACTACCGAGCAGTACTTC	CASSLLSTGPTTEQYF
TRBJ1-1	TRBV3-1/TRBV3-2	TRBD1	-	TGTGCCAGCAGCCGGAATTCCGGGACAGGGGAAGCTTTCTTT	CASSRNSGTGEAFF
TRBJ2-3	TRBV30	-	-	TGTGCCTGGAGTTTTACAGGGAGCACAGATACGCAGTATTTT	CAWSFTGSTDTQYF
TRBJ2-5	TRBV4-3	-	-	TGCGCCAGCAGCCAAGTTTGGAACCGGGTTGGAGAGACCCAGTACTTC	CASSQVWNRVGETQYF
TRBJ2-1	TRBV6-2/TRBV6-3	TRBD2	-	TGTGCCAGCAGTTACCGACTAGCGGGAGGGCCACGCAATGAGCAGTTCTTC	CASSYRLAGGPRNEQFF
TRBJ2-5	TRBV5-1	TRBD2	-	TGCGCCAGCAGCTTAAGGGGCGGGACTAGCGCATACCAAGAGACCCAGTACTTC	CASSLRGGTSAYQETQYF
TRBJ2-7	TRBV27	-	-	TGTGCCAGCAGTTGGACCTCCGTGGCGGGAGAGCAGTACTTC	CASSWTSVAGEQYF
TRBJ2-2	TRBV11-3	-	-	TGTGCCAGCAGCTCCAATACGGGCGGGGAGCTGTTTTTT	CASSSNTGGELFF
TRBJ1-1	TRBV6-5	-	-	TGTGCCAGCAGTTACTCGGCGGGGATGAACACTGAAGCTTTCTTT	CASSYSAGMNTEAFF
TRBJ2-1	TRBV4-2	-	-	TGTGCCAGCAGCCCGCAGGGGGCGGCGGGGGGGCGGTCCTACAATGAGCAGTTCTTC	CASSPQGAAGGRSYNEQFF
TRBJ2-2	TRBV21-1	-	-	TGTGCCAGCAGCAAAGTCCGCCCGGTTAGTGGCGGTTACACCGGGGAGCTGTTTTTT	CASSKVRPVSGGYTGELFF